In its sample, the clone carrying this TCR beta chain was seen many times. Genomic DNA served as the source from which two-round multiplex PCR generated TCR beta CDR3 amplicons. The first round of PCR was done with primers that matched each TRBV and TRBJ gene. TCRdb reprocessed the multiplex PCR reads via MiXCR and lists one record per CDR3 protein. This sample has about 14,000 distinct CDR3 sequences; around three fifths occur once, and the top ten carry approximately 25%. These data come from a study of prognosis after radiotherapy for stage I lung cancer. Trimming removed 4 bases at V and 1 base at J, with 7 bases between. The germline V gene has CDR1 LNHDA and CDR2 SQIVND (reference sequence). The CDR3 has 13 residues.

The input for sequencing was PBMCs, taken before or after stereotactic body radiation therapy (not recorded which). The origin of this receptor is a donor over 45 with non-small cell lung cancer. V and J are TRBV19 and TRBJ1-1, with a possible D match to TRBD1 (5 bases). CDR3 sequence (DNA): TGTGCCAGTAGTAGGACAAGGAACACTGAAGCTTTCTTT. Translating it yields CASSRTRNTEAFF.